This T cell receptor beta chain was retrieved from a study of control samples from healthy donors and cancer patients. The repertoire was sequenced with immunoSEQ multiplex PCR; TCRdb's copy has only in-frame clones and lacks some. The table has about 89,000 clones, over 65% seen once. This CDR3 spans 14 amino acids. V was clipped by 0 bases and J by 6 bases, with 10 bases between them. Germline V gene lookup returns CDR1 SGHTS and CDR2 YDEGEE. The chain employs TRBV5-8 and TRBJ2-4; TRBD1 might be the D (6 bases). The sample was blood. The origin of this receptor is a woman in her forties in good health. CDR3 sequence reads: CASSLAQGINIQYF. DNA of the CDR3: TGTGCCAGCAGCTTGGCACAGGGAATAAACATTCAGTACTTC.